This T cell receptor (beta chain) is drawn from a study of blood T cell repertoires in COVID-19. Turning to the study itself: Acute and convalescent COVID-19 specimens originated in the United States, Italy and Spain.

In the source study's methods: Amplified reference gene primers provided the basis for estimating nucleated cell counts. The assay was immunoSEQ multiplex PCR, and TCRdb's table has in-frame clones only and misses some. V and J calls and clone size come straight from that table; D and trimming were deduced from the DNA. In the table there are 130,000 or so clones, roughly 89% of which are singletons. CDR1 is SNHLY, CDR2 FYNNEI, per germline. V gave up 8 bases and J gave up 2 bases; unmatched junction bases: 9. The CDR3 runs to 14 residues. The genes are TRBV2 and TRBJ2-7; 7 bases line up with TRBD1. The TCR originated in a man aged 45-60 years with active or convalescent COVID-19. The sequenced sample was peripheral blood. CDR3 sequence reads: CASGVGTEAYEQYF. CDR3 in DNA: TGTGCCAGCGGTGTGGGGACAGAGGCCTACGAGCAGTACTTC.